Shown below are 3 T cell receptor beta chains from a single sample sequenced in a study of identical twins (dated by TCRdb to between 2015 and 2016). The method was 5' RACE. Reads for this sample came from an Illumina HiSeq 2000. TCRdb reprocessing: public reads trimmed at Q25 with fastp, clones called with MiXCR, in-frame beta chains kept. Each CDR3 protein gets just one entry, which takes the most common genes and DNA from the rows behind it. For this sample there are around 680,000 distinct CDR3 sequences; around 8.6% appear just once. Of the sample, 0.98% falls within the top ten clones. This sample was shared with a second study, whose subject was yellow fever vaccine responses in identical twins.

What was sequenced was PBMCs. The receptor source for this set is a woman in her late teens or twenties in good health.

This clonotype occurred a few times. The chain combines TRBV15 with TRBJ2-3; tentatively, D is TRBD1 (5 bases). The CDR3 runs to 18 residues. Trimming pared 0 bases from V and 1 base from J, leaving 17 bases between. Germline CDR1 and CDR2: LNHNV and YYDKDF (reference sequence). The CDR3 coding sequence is TGTGCCACCAGCAGAGATCTTCCCGCGGCCAGGGGCACAGATACGCAGTATTTT. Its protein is CATSRDLPAARGTDTQYF.

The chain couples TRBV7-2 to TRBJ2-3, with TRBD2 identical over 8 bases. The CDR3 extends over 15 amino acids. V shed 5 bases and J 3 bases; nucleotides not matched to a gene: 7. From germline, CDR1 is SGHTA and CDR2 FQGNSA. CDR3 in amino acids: CASSPGLGDTDTQYF. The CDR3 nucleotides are TGTGCCAGCAGCCCGGGACTAGGGGATACAGATACGCAGTATTTT.

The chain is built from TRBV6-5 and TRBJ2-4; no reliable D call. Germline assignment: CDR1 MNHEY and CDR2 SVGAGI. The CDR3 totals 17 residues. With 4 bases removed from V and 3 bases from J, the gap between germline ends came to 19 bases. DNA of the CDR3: TGTGCCAGCAGTTTTACGACGACCAATAAATACAAAAACATTCAGTACTTC. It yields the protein CASSFTTTNKYKNIQYF.